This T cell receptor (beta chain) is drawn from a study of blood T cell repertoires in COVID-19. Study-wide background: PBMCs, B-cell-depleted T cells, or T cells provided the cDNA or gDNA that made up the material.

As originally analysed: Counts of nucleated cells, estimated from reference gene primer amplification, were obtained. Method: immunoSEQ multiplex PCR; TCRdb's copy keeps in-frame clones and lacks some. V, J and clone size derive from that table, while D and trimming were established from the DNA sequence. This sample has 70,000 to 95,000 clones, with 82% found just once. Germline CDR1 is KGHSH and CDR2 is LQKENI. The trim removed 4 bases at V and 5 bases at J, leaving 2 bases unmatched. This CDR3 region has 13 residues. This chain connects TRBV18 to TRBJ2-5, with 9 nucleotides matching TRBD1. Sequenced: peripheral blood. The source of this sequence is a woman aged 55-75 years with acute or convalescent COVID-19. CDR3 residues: CASSRGQGETQYF. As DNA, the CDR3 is TGTGCCAGCTCACGGGGACAGGGTGAGACCCAGTACTTC.